This T cell receptor beta chain emerged from a study of beta chain features in type 1 diabetes. CDR1 is SGHDN, CDR2 FVKESK, per germline. The CDR3 totals 17 residues. Losses at the gene ends were 3 bases for V and 3 bases for J; bases not matched to a gene: 11. The study reverse transcribed the entire isolated RNA, so it sequenced expressed TCRB transcripts. TCRdb's table, derived via immunoSEQ multiplex PCR, lists solely in-frame clones and lacks some. The sample has about 260,000 clones, about 70% seen once. The clonotype was recovered from a man aged 25 to 40 in good health. The sequencing sample was made of naive CD4+ T cells from blood. The J gene is TRBJ2-1, the V gene TRBV14; TRBD1 agrees at 7 bases. The CDR3 is CASSHVMTGTVYNEQFF. The CDR3 DNA reads as TGTGCCAGCAGCCACGTCATGACCGGGACAGTCTACAATGAGCAGTTCTTC.